This TCR beta chain appears in the sequencing data of a study of T cell repertoires and HLA-DP antigens (dated by TCRdb to 2017 to 2018). Context from the whole study: An in vitro model of CD4+ T cell alloreactivity against allogeneic HLA-DP presented by transduced HeLa cells was used in the study. The three donors were two male and one female, with ages ranging from the 18-to-29 to the 60-to-69 age band. The two alloantigens modelled structurally similar versus dissimilar alloantigens, differing from self at one and over nine peptide-binding groove amino acids, respectively. On average, roughly 200 ng of DNA went in for sorted CD137+CD4+ samples, versus 1,200 ng for pre-culture CD4+ samples. The paper as a whole reports these results and caveats: Clonality of sorted CD137+ cells was similar against both alloantigens (around 0.4) and much higher than in pre-culture samples (around 0.04). Naive and memory CD4+ repertoires were not analysed separately. Limitations were identified as the inclusion of only a few donors, the use of a non-physiological HeLa antigen-presenting system, and the use of total CD4+ responder cells. Average cumulative frequency of clones undetected before culture was 36.3% against one allele and 50.6% against the other.

The trim is 3 bases for V and 1 base for J, with a gap of 10 bases between the germline ends. From the cysteine through the phenylalanine, the CDR3 covers 15 amino acids. The CDR3 DNA has 45 bases and is translated from base 1. The germline V gene encodes CDR1 LGHNA and CDR2 YSLEER. Untouched CD4+ T cells were isolated from Ficoll-separated PBMC through negative selection with magnetic beads, and an average purity of roughly 98% was reached. Using magnetic beads, untouched CD4+ T cells were isolated from Ficoll-separated PBMC at approximately 98% purity, with only negligible CD8+ contamination. Peripheral blood mononuclear cells were supplied by the buffy coats of a few healthy blood donors, who served as the study donors. CMV seronegative status was shared by all three donors. The DNeasy Blood & Tissue Kit was used to extract genomic DNA. Genomic DNA from sorted CD137+CD4+ cells and from pre-culture CD4+ baseline samples of each subject was subjected to TCRB sequencing.

A remark on this clone: This clone's antigen is unknown. No much larger clone is present one base from it, and per-base qualities are unavailable. In the same sample, other DNA sequences code for this CDR3.

TCRB CDR3 regions were amplified with the immunoSEQ multiplex PCR using forward primers for 54 TRBV segments and reverse primers for 13 TRBJ segments. For pre-culture CD4+ samples, sequencing was done at deep resolution with a target of a few hundred thousand T cell genomes. Sequencing of amplicons was performed on an Illumina HiSeq System, and 87 bp reads covering the CDR3 were generated. Under the source paper's analysis protocol: Correction for PCR and sequencing errors was applied to reads, and CDR3 regions were defined through alignment to IMGT reference sequences. Template and unique rearrangement counts were estimated using synthetic template pools. Clonality was computed as 1 minus Pielou's evenness. Richness was estimated with the Daley-Smith estimator. Repertoire overlap was measured with Morisita's index. Clones present in cultured samples but not detected in the pre-culture repertoire of the same donor were defined as low-abundance clones. This immuneACCESS table, as held by TCRdb, lists in-frame sequences with V and J called but not all clones. Of the missing ones, under half trace to an unresolved V gene in checked studies; the others have no known cause. The V and J calls and clone size were taken over from that table, and D and trimming were inferred from the DNA. In all, the sample holds 65,000 to 90,000 clones, and over 75% of those were seen once. The ten largest account for about 1.4% of the sample.

This receptor was identified in a man aged 55 to 70 in good health and CMV-seronegative. The rearrangement combines TRBV4-3 with TRBJ2-1, with a weak D call of TRBD1 (7 bases match). Source material: CD4+ T cells from PBMCs. The DNA sequence follows: TGCGCCAGCAGCCACGCAGGGGGGTCCTACAATGAGCAGTTCTTC. This codes for CASSHAGGSYNEQFF.